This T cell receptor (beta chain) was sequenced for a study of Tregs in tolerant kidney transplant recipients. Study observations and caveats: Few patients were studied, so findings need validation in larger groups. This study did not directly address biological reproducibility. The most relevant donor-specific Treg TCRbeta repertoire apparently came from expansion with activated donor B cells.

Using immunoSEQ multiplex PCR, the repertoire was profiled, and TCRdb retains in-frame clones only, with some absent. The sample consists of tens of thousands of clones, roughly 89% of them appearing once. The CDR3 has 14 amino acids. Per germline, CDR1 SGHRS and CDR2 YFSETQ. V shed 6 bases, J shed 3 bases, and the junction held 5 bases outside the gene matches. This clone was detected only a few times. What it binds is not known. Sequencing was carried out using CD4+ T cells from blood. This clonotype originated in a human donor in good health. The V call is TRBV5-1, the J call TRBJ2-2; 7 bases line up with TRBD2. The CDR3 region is CASTTSAYTGELFF. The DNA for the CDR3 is TGCGCCAGCACCACTAGCGCATACACCGGGGAGCTGTTTTTT.